A few counts support the clone carrying this TCR beta chain. Here immunoSEQ multiplex PCR was the method, and the copy in TCRdb shows in-frame clones only, minus some. The sample lists over 250,000 clones, around 88% occurring once. The data stem from a study of blood T cell repertoires in COVID-19. V was shortened by 7 bases and J by 3 bases, with 15 bases between the two germline ends. Germline values: CDR1 SQVTM, CDR2 ANQGSEA. The CDR3 is 13 amino acids. This TCR came from a woman aged 70 to 79 with COVID-19, enrolled during active disease. The sequencing sample was made of peripheral blood. V usage is TRBV29-1 and J usage is TRBJ1-1, with D uncertain. As DNA, the CDR3 is TGCAGCGGGGGTGGGCTGTCGGACACTGAAGCTTTCTTT. It translates to CSGGGLSDTEAFF.